The 24 T cell receptor beta chains below were found in one sample sequenced in a study of T cell repertoires in cytomegalovirus infection. TCRdb reanalysed the reads using MiXCR and keeps one entry per CDR3 protein. The top ten clones hold around 13% of a sample with about 770,000 distinct CDR3 sequences, about 29% of them seen once. These TCRs' antigens remain unknown. The sample here was cultured CD8+ T cells from PBMCs, taken from culture after CMV antigen stimulation. These receptor sequences come from a human donor in good health (CMV status not recorded). Some clones in this sample may be carry-over from other donors' samples.

This clonotype was counted between two and nine times. The rearrangement links TRBV10-3 to TRBJ1-3; 10 bases fit TRBD1. Germline V CDR1 and CDR2: ENHRY, SYGVKD. The V gene end was trimmed by 5 bases and the J gene end by 0 bases; junction bases not matched to a gene: 16. The CDR3 has 20 residues. The CDR3 nucleotides are TGTGCCATCAGTATAAAACTCCGGGACAGGGGTCCCCACTCTGGAAACACCATATATTTT. Protein sequence: CAISIKLRDRGPHSGNTIYF.

The CDR3 coding sequence is TGTGCGACACAGGACAGGGGAAGCGAGCAGTACGTC. Amino acids: CATQDRGSEQYV. The rearrangement links TRBV10-3 to TRBJ2-7, with 9 bases identical to TRBD1. Germline CDR1 and CDR2: ENHRY and SYGVKD. This CDR3 spans 12 amino acids.

This clonotype showed up many times. V usage is TRBV7-6 and J usage is TRBJ2-7; D uncertain. Germline lookup yields CDR1 SGHVS and CDR2 FNYEAQ. Deletions cut 0 bases from V and 2 bases from J, with 11 bases between. The CDR3 spans 15 residues. The CDR3 DNA follows: TGTGCCAGCAGCTTAGCTCCCGCTGTCACCTACGAGCAGTACTTC. Amino acid sequence: CASSLAPAVTYEQYF.

This clonotype was counted only a few times. The chain carries TRBV20-1 and TRBJ2-7; 12 nucleotides match TRBD2. Looked up from germline, CDR1 is DFQATT and CDR2 is SNEGSKA (reference sequence). V was clipped by 0 bases and J by 1 base; unmatched bases: 10. This CDR3 region has 18 residues. CDR3 sequence (DNA): TGCAGTGCTAGAGATCAACTAGCGGGGGGCCCTTCATCCTACGAGCAGTACTTC. It encodes CSARDQLAGGPSSYEQYF.

V gene TRBV28 combines with J gene TRBJ2-1; TRBD2 matches at 12 bases. There are 16 residues in the CDR3. J was trimmed by 4 bases and V by 4 bases; bases with no gene match: 5. Germline CDR1 reads MDHEN; CDR2 reads SYDVKM. CDR3 DNA sequence: TGTGCCAGCAGTTCAGGACTAGCGGGGCGGTACAATGAGCAGTTCTTC. The encoded protein is CASSSGLAGRYNEQFF. Together with reference TRBV28 and TRBJ2-1, the CDR3 gives the full variable domain: DVKVTQSSRYLVKRTGEKVFLECVQDMDHENMFWYRQDPGLGLRLIYFSYDVKMKEKGDIPEGYSVSREKKERFSLILESASTNQTSMYLCASSSGLAGRYNEQFFGPGTRLTVL.

This chain links TRBV14 with TRBJ1-1; maybe TRBD1 (5 bases). V lost 4 bases to trimming and J lost 3 bases, with 27 bases between them. This CDR3 region has 19 residues. Germline V gene lookup returns CDR1 SGHDN and CDR2 FVKESK. The CDR3 sequence is CASSPLGVRASGSDTEAFF. The CDR3, as DNA: TGTGCCAGCAGCCCCCTAGGGGTCCGGGCCTCTGGTTCGGACACTGAAGCTTTCTTT.

There are a few counts of this clonotype. V is TRBV7-9 and J is TRBJ1-2; 8 bases agree with TRBD1. The germline V gene has CDR1 SEHNR and CDR2 FQNEAQ (reference sequence). The V segment lost 5 bases and the J segment 4 bases; nucleotides outside the gene matches: 12. CDR3 length: 16 residues. CDR3 amino acids: CASSPVGQGVLYGYTF. In DNA, the CDR3 is TGTGCCAGCAGCCCCGTCGGACAGGGCGTTCTCTATGGCTACACCTTC.

This clonotype was seen more than once but under ten times. The chain links TRBV25-1 to TRBJ2-5, with D perhaps assigned TRBD1 or TRBD2 (5 bases each). Germline-derived CDR1 and CDR2 are MGHDK and SYGVNS. With 5 bases removed from V and 1 base from J, the gap between germline ends came to 11 bases. This CDR3 region has 14 residues. The CDR3 sequence: CASSPRDGQETQYF. The CDR3 DNA is TGTGCCAGCAGTCCCCGGGACGGCCAAGAGACCCAGTACTTC.

This clonotype was counted a few times. The chain employs TRBV15 and TRBJ1-5; D gene unclear. V was trimmed by 5 bases and J by 2 bases, leaving 13 bases between them. This CDR3 region has 15 residues. The germline V gene has CDR1 LNHNV and CDR2 YYDKDF (reference sequence). The CDR3 nucleotides read TGTGCCACCAGCGGCGGTATTGGGGGCAATCAGCCCCAGCATTTT. It specifies CATSGGIGGNQPQHF.

This chain links TRBV4-1 with TRBJ1-6; D is unresolved. V lost 0 bases and J 9 bases, leaving 9 bases between the germline ends. Germline lookup yields CDR1 MGHRA and CDR2 YSYEKL. The CDR3 is 14 amino acids. The CDR3 region is CASSQEGGPSPLHF. The CDR3 DNA is TGCGCCAGCAGCCAAGAGGGAGGACCTTCACCCCTCCACTTT.

This clonotype showed up just a few times. The chain carries TRBV10-1 and TRBJ2-3; a possible D gene is TRBD1 (5 bases). Trimming shortened V by 2 bases and J by 0 bases, and 6 bases separated the two germline ends. From germline, CDR1 is WNHNN and CDR2 SYGVQD (reference sequence). This CDR3 comprises 14 residues. The CDR3: CASSEGASTDTQYF. In DNA, the CDR3 is TGCGCCAGCAGTGAGGGGGCCAGCACAGATACGCAGTATTTT.

This clonotype was observed a handful of times. The J gene is TRBJ1-1, the V gene TRBV27; 7 bases agree with TRBD1. Germline assignment: CDR1 MNHEY and CDR2 SMNVEV (reference sequence). Unmatched junction bases numbered 9, after V lost 10 bases and J lost 1 base. CDR3 length equals 14 residues. CDR3 coding DNA: TGTGCCACCCGTCGACAGGGACGGAACACTGAAGCTTTCTTT. Translated: CATRRQGRNTEAFF.

Ten or more counts support this clonotype. This chain joins TRBV12-3 or TRBV12-4 and TRBJ2-5, with TRBD2 matching over 9 bases. The CDR3 is 15 residues long. Unmatched junction bases numbered 7, after V lost 5 bases and J lost 3 bases. CDR3 amino acids: CASSPGLAQEETQYF. The DNA for the CDR3 is TGTGCCAGCAGTCCCGGACTAGCGCAAGAAGAGACCCAGTACTTC.

This rearrangement joins TRBV6-1 to TRBJ1-5; no firm D call. The CDR3 is 13 amino acids. The V end lost 9 bases, the J end lost 1 base, and 10 bases lay between the germline ends. Germline-derived CDR1 and CDR2 are MNHNS and SASEGT. The CDR3 reads CASSITSNQPQHF. The CDR3 region has the DNA TGTGCCAGTTCGATAACGAGCAATCAGCCCCAGCATTTT.

V is TRBV7-9 and J is TRBJ1-4; no clear D. The V end was cut by 5 bases, the J end by 4 bases, with 20 bases between. This CDR3 is built from 17 residues. The germline V gene has CDR1 SEHNR and CDR2 FQNEAQ (reference sequence). CDR3 nucleotide sequence: TGTGCCAGCAGCCCCTTGCCCGGGCGACCCCTTAATGAAAAACTGTTTTTT. This encodes CASSPLPGRPLNEKLFF.

This clonotype was counted many times. The chain employs TRBV7-2 and TRBJ1-1; 8 bases are a match to TRBD1. Germline loops: CDR1 SGHTA, CDR2 FQGNSA. The CDR3 totals 15 residues. V trimming: 2 bases; J trimming: 2 bases; junction bases outside the gene matches: 4. CDR3 bases: TGTGCCAGCAGCTTAACGGGACAGGTAAACACTGAAGCTTTCTTT. Protein sequence: CASSLTGQVNTEAFF.

This chain's CDR3 is CSVTTGSGEQYF. The DNA for the CDR3 is TGCAGCGTCACTACAGGGTCAGGGGAGCAGTACTTC. This chain connects TRBV29-1 to TRBJ2-7; TRBD1 is a possible D gene (6 bases). V gave up 6 bases and J gave up 7 bases, with 16 bases separating them. Germline loops: CDR1 SQVTM, CDR2 ANQGSEA. This CDR3 has 12 residues.

This clonotype was counted many times. The V gene is TRBV11-3, the J gene TRBJ2-3; 8 bases match TRBD2. The germline V gene encodes CDR1 SGHNT and CDR2 YENEEA. The CDR3 is made up of 13 amino acids. The trim removed 8 bases at V and 5 bases at J, leaving 6 bases unmatched. The CDR3 loop is CASSRGGRDTQYF. The CDR3 region has the DNA TGTGCCAGCTCCCGGGGGGGGCGAGATACGCAGTATTTT.

This chain connects TRBV11-2 to TRBJ2-1; D is uncertain. CDR1 SGHAT and CDR2 FQNNGV come from the germline V gene. Trimming pared 5 bases from V and 2 bases from J, leaving 13 bases between. The CDR3 has 15 amino acids. In DNA form, the CDR3 reads TGTGCCAGCAGCCTCCTTTCCGGGCCCTACAATGAGCAGTTCTTC. Amino acids: CASSLLSGPYNEQFF. The variable domain in full, completed from reference TRBV11-2 and TRBJ2-1, reads EAGVAQSPRYKIIEKRQSVAFWCNPISGHATLYWYQQILGQGPKLLIQFQNNGVVDDSQLPKDRFSAERLKGVDSTLKIQPAKLEDSAVYLCASSLLSGPYNEQFFGPGTRLTVL.

The chain has TRBV7-9 and TRBJ2-7, with TRBD1 matching over 10 bases. The CDR3 extends over 15 amino acids. The ends lost 5 bases at V and 0 bases at J; junction bases unmatched: 4. The germline V gene encodes CDR1 SEHNR and CDR2 FQNEAQ (reference sequence). For the CDR3, the DNA is TGTGCCAGCAGCCCGGGACAGGGGAGCTCCTACGAGCAGTACTTC. Encoded protein: CASSPGQGSSYEQYF.

The genes are TRBV4-3 and TRBJ2-2; the D is unclear. Germline V gene sequence: CDR1 LGHNA, CDR2 YSLEER. Trimming removed 1 base from V and 2 bases from J, with 5 bases in between. The CDR3 runs to 14 residues. CDR3 nucleotides: TGCGCCAGCAGCCAAGTAATCAACACCGGGGAGCTGTTTTTT. This translates into CASSQVINTGELFF.

V is TRBV27 and J is TRBJ2-3; D gene uncertain. Germline V gives CDR1 MNHEY, CDR2 SMNVEV (reference sequence). The CDR3 is made up of 16 amino acids. Trimming took off 3 bases at V and 2 bases at J, with 15 bases between the two ends. The CDR3 sequence is CASSFGPSHITDTQYF. DNA for the CDR3: TGTGCCAGCAGTTTCGGGCCGTCACACATCACAGATACGCAGTATTTT.

This chain joins TRBV19 and TRBJ1-2; D possibly corresponds to TRBD1 (5 bases). This CDR3 is 15 amino acids long. V lost 5 bases and J lost 2, with 15 bases in between. The germline V gene encodes CDR1 LNHDA and CDR2 SQIVND (reference sequence). The CDR3 DNA reads TGTGCCAGTAGTCCTGGGGACCTCGAAAACTATGGCTACACCTTC. Amino acid sequence: CASSPGDLENYGYTF.

Comment on this clonotype: Given a much more abundant clone one base away, this may be a read error. The V gene is TRBV13, the J gene TRBJ2-5; D assignment may be TRBD1 or TRBD2 (5 bases each). Germline V gene lookup returns CDR1 PRHDT and CDR2 FYEKMQ (reference sequence). The CDR3 consists of 14 residues. The CDR3 region has the DNA TGTGCCAGCAGCTCATGGGGGTTCCAAGAGATCCAGTACTTC. Translating it yields CASSSWGFQEIQYF.